Listed below are T cell receptor beta chains from one sample, sequenced in a study of cytomegalovirus exposure and HLA in healthy donors. Measured with immunoSEQ multiplex PCR; TCRdb has only the in-frame clones, and not every one. The sample gives fewer than 250,000 clones, about 89% of which show up once; roughly 1.3% is in the top ten. Sequenced: PBMCs. The receptors stem from a man aged 30-40 years in good health and CMV-seronegative. CDR3s include the opening cysteine and the closing phenylalanine or tryptophan. Fields, in order: V gene, CDR3 length, J gene, clone size, D gene, CDR3 protein, CDR3 DNA. The D gene is left open where the match is weak. Where a row states a size, it is once, few, many or the class of an expanded clone; other rows omit it.

v_call: TRBV7-7
cdr3_length: 15
j_call: TRBJ2-5
clone_size: NA
d_call: TRBD1
cdr3_aa: CASSVGTGHQETQYF
cdr3_nt: TGTGCTAGCAGCGTTGGGACAGGGCACCAAGAGACCCAGTACTTC

v_call: TRBV9
cdr3_length: 15
j_call: TRBJ2-1
clone_size: NA
d_call: TRBD1
cdr3_aa: CASSDPGQGKNEQFF
cdr3_nt: TGTGCCAGCAGCGATCCGGGACAGGGGAAAAATGAGCAGTTCTTC

v_call: TRBV4-2
cdr3_length: 13
j_call: TRBJ2-1
clone_size: NA
d_call: NA
cdr3_aa: CASSQATDNEQFF
cdr3_nt: TGTGCCAGCAGCCAAGCGACAGACAATGAGCAGTTCTTC

v_call: TRBV19
cdr3_length: 17
j_call: TRBJ2-4
clone_size: NA
d_call: TRBD2
cdr3_aa: CASSIGLAVSSQNIQYF
cdr3_nt: TGTGCCAGTAGTATTGGACTAGCGGTCTCTTCCCAAAACATTCAGTACTTC

v_call: TRBV7-6
cdr3_length: 16
j_call: TRBJ2-1
clone_size: NA
d_call: TRBD2
cdr3_aa: CASSLPPGTSSNEQFF
cdr3_nt: TGTGCCAGCAGCTTACCACCCGGGACTAGCAGCAATGAGCAGTTCTTC

v_call: TRBV9
cdr3_length: 14
j_call: TRBJ1-1
clone_size: NA
d_call: NA
cdr3_aa: CASSETDMNTEAFF
cdr3_nt: TGTGCCAGCAGCGAAACAGACATGAACACTGAAGCTTTCTTT

v_call: TRBV12-2
cdr3_length: 17
j_call: TRBJ2-1
clone_size: NA
d_call: NA
cdr3_aa: CASRINRDRVRYNEQFF
cdr3_nt: TGTGCAAGTCGCATCAACCGGGACAGGGTACGTTACAATGAGCAGTTCTTC

v_call: TRBV15
cdr3_length: 14
j_call: TRBJ1-3
clone_size: NA
d_call: TRBD1
cdr3_aa: CATRDRGAGNTIYF
cdr3_nt: TGTGCCACCAGAGACAGGGGTGCTGGAAACACCATATATTTT

v_call: TRBV25-1
cdr3_length: 17
j_call: TRBJ2-1
clone_size: NA
d_call: TRBD1
cdr3_aa: CASSDLSRTGEFNEQFF
cdr3_nt: TGTGCCAGCAGTGATCTTAGCCGGACAGGGGAATTCAATGAGCAGTTCTTC

v_call: TRBV15
cdr3_length: 13
j_call: TRBJ1-1
clone_size: NA
d_call: NA
cdr3_aa: CATSEGVHGEAFF
cdr3_nt: TGTGCCACCAGCGAGGGGGTTCACGGTGAAGCTTTCTTT

v_call: TRBV27
cdr3_length: 12
j_call: TRBJ1-2
clone_size: NA
d_call: NA
cdr3_aa: CASSLGGDGYTF
cdr3_nt: TGTGCCAGCAGTTTAGGAGGGGATGGCTACACCTTC

v_call: TRBV6-1
cdr3_length: 14
j_call: TRBJ2-5
clone_size: NA
d_call: TRBD2
cdr3_aa: CASSRSGGPTPEYF
cdr3_nt: TGTGCCAGCAGTCGTAGCGGGGGGCCAACTCCCGAGTACTTC

v_call: TRBV6-5
cdr3_length: 15
j_call: TRBJ1-3
clone_size: NA
d_call: NA
cdr3_aa: CASTDGHNSGNTIYF
cdr3_nt: TGTGCCAGCACGGACGGACATAACTCTGGAAACACCATATATTTT

v_call: TRBV7-9
cdr3_length: 18
j_call: TRBJ2-1
clone_size: NA
d_call: TRBD1
cdr3_aa: CASSPRLSGQGYNNEQFF
cdr3_nt: TGTGCCAGCAGCCCCCGTCTGTCCGGACAGGGCTACAACAATGAGCAGTTCTTC

v_call: TRBV29-1
cdr3_length: 16
j_call: TRBJ2-1
clone_size: NA
d_call: NA
cdr3_aa: CSVEDGSSDSYNEQFF
cdr3_nt: TGCAGCGTTGAAGATGGCTCTAGCGACTCCTACAATGAGCAGTTCTTC

v_call: TRBV27
cdr3_length: 13
j_call: TRBJ1-2
clone_size: NA
d_call: TRBD1
cdr3_aa: CASTPGTAYGYTF
cdr3_nt: TGTGCCAGCACCCCGGGGACAGCCTATGGCTACACCTTC

v_call: TRBV11-2
cdr3_length: 14
j_call: TRBJ1-6
clone_size: NA
d_call: NA
cdr3_aa: CASSLGGHYSPLHF
cdr3_nt: TGTGCCAGCAGCTTAGGGGGGCATTACTCACCCCTCCACTTT

v_call: TRBV6-5
cdr3_length: 14
j_call: TRBJ2-3
clone_size: NA
d_call: NA
cdr3_aa: CASSLGLRTDTQYF
cdr3_nt: TGTGCCAGCAGTTTAGGACTCCGCACAGATACGCAGTATTTT

v_call: TRBV7-9
cdr3_length: 17
j_call: TRBJ2-5
clone_size: NA
d_call: TRBD2
cdr3_aa: CASVITLTSGTGETQYF
cdr3_nt: TGTGCCAGCGTCATAACCCTCACTAGCGGAACAGGAGAGACCCAGTACTTC

v_call: TRBV6-1
cdr3_length: 15
j_call: TRBJ1-5
clone_size: NA
d_call: TRBD1
cdr3_aa: CASSRQGSSNQPQHF
cdr3_nt: TGTGCCAGCAGTCGACAGGGGAGTAGCAATCAGCCCCAGCATTTT

v_call: TRBV28
cdr3_length: 14
j_call: TRBJ1-2
clone_size: few
d_call: NA
cdr3_aa: CASSQRGRIFGYTF
cdr3_nt: TGTGCCAGCAGCCAGCGGGGGCGGATTTTTGGCTACACCTTC

v_call: TRBV2
cdr3_length: 11
j_call: TRBJ2-2
clone_size: NA
d_call: TRBD2
cdr3_aa: CASSRTRPPFF
cdr3_nt: TGTGCCAGCAGTAGGACTAGACCCCCGTTTTTT

v_call: TRBV4-1
cdr3_length: 14
j_call: TRBJ2-3
clone_size: NA
d_call: TRBD2
cdr3_aa: CASSPGTSADTQYF
cdr3_nt: TGCGCCAGCAGCCCCGGGACTAGCGCAGATACGCAGTATTTT

v_call: TRBV2
cdr3_length: 18
j_call: TRBJ1-4
clone_size: NA
d_call: NA
cdr3_aa: CASRGGVDVPSTNEKLFF
cdr3_nt: TGTGCCAGCAGAGGAGGAGTTGACGTTCCCTCAACTAATGAAAAACTGTTTTTT

v_call: TRBV5-1
cdr3_length: 14
j_call: TRBJ1-1
clone_size: NA
d_call: NA
cdr3_aa: CASSLGQANTEAFF
cdr3_nt: TGCGCCAGCAGCTTGGGGCAGGCGAACACTGAAGCTTTCTTT

v_call: TRBV4-1
cdr3_length: 15
j_call: TRBJ1-3
clone_size: NA
d_call: TRBD1
cdr3_aa: CASSYQGGSGNTIYF
cdr3_nt: TGCGCCAGCAGCTACCAGGGGGGCTCTGGAAACACCATATATTTT

v_call: TRBV11-3
cdr3_length: 16
j_call: TRBJ2-1
clone_size: NA
d_call: TRBD2
cdr3_aa: CASSSSGTSGYNEQFF
cdr3_nt: TGTGCCAGCAGCTCTTCCGGGACTAGCGGCTACAATGAGCAGTTCTTC

v_call: TRBV30
cdr3_length: 15
j_call: TRBJ2-2
clone_size: NA
d_call: TRBD1
cdr3_aa: CASPDRAKRGGELFF
cdr3_nt: TGTGCCTCCCCGGACAGGGCTAAACGGGGCGGGGAGCTGTTTTTT

v_call: TRBV2
cdr3_length: 11
j_call: TRBJ2-1
clone_size: once
d_call: NA
cdr3_aa: CASSTRSEQFF
cdr3_nt: TGTGCCAGCAGTACTAGGTCTGAGCAGTTCTTC